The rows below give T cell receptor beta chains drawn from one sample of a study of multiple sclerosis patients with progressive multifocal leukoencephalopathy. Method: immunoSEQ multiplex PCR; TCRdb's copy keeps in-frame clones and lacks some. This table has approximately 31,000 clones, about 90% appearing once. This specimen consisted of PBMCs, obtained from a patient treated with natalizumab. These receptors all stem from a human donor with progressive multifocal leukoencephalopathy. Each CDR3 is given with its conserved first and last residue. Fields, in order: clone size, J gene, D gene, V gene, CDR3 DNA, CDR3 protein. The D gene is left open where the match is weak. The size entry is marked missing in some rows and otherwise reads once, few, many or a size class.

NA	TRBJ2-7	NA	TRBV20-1	TGCAGTGCTAGTAGCTCCTACGAGCAGTACTTC	CSASSSYEQYF
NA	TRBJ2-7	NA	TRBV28	TGTGCCTCCCAAGGGCCGAAGGCCTACGAGCAGCACTTC	CASQGPKAYEQHF
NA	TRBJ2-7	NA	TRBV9	TGTGCCAGCAGCGTAGTGGACAGCCCGACCTACGAGCAGTACTTC	CASSVVDSPTYEQYF
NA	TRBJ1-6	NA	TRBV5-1	TGCGCCAGCAGCGACCGGGACGGCTATAATTCACCCCTCCACTTT	CASSDRDGYNSPLHF
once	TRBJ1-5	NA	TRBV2	TGTGCCAGCACGGACGGGCGGGCCAGGAGCAATCAGCCCCAGCATTTT	CASTDGRARSNQPQHF
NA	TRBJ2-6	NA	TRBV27	TGTGCCAGCAGACAAATGTCTGGGGCCAACGTCCTGACTTTC	CASRQMSGANVLTF
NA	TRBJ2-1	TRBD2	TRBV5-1	TGCGCCAGCAGCCCCGGTAAAGCGGGAGGAGGGTACAATGAGCAGTTCTTC	CASSPGKAGGGYNEQFF
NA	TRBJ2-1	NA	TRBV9	TGTGCCAGCAGCGTCCGAAACAATGAGCAGTTCTTC	CASSVRNNEQFF
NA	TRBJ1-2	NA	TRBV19	TGTGCCAGTAGTATAGGGGGACAATCCGGCTACACCTTC	CASSIGGQSGYTF
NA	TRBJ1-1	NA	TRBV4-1	TGCGCCAGCAGCCAAGATCGCGGGACCCCCTACGTGGCTTTCTTT	CASSQDRGTPYVAFF